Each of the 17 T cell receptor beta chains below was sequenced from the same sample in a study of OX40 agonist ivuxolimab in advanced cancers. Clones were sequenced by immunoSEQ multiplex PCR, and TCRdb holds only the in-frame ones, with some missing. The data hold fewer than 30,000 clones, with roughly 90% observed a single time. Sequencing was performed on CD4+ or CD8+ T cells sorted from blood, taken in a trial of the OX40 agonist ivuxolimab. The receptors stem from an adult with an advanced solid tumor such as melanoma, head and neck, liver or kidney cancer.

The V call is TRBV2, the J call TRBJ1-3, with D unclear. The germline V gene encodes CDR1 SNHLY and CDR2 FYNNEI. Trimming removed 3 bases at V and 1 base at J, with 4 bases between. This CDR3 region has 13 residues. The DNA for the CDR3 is TGTGCCAGCAGTGATCAGTCTGGAAACACCATATATTTT. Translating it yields CASSDQSGNTIYF.

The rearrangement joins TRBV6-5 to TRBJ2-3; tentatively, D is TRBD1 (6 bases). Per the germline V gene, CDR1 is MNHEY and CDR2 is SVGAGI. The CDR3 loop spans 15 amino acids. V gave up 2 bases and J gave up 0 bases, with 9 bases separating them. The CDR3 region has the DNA TGTGCCAGCAGTTACGACAGGAGTAGCACAGATACGCAGTATTTT. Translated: CASSYDRSSTDTQYF.

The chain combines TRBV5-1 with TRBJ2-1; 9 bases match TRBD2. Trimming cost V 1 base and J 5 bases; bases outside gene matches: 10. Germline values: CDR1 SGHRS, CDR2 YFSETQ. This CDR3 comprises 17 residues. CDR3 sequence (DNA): TGCGCCAGCAGCTTGATCGGCTCTAGCGGGACTCACAATGAGCAGTTCTTC. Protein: CASSLIGSSGTHNEQFF.

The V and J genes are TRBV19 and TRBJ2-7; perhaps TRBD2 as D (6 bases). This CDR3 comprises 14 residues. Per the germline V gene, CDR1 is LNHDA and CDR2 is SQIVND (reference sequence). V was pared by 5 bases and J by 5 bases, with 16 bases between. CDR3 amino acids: CASSLLATSHEQYF. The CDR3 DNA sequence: TGTGCCAGTAGTTTACTAGCAACATCGCACGAGCAGTACTTC.

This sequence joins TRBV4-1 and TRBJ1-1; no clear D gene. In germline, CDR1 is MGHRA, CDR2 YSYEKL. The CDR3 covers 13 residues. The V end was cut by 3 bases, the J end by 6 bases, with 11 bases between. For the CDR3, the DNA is TGCGCCAGCAGCCAGAACCCGAGCTCTGAAGCTTTCTTT. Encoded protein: CASSQNPSSEAFF.

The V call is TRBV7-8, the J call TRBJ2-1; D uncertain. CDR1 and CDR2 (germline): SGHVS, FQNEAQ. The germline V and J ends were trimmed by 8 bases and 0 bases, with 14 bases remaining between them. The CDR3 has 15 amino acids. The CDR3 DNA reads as TGTGCCAGCGGGATGTTCGAGACCTCCTACAATGAGCAGTTCTTC. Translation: CASGMFETSYNEQFF. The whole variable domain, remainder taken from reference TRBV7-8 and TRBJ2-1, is GAGVSQSPRYKVAKRGQDVALRCDPISGHVSLFWYQQALGQGPEFLTYFQNEAQLDKSGLPSDRFFAERPEGSVSTLKIQRTQQEDSAVYLCASGMFETSYNEQFFGPGTRLTVL.

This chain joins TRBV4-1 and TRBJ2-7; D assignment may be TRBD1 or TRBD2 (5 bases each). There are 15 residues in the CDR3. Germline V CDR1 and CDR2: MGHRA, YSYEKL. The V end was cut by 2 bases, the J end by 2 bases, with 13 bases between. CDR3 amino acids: CASSQPGPGTYEQYF. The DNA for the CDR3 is TGCGCCAGCAGCCAACCGGGGCCGGGAACCTACGAGCAGTACTTC.

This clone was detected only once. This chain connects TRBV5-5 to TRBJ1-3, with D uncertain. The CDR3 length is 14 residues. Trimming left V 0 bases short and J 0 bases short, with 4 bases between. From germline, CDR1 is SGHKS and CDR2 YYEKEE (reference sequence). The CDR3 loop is CASSLGSSGNTIYF. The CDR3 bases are TGTGCCAGCAGCTTGGGTAGCTCTGGAAACACCATATATTTT.

For the CDR3, the DNA is TGTGCCAGCCGACGGGGGTTCGACTACGAGCAGTACTTC. Translated: CASRRGFDYEQYF. The rearrangement links TRBV27 to TRBJ2-7, with a possible D match to TRBD2 (6 bases). The CDR3 is 13 amino acids. Germline loops: CDR1 MNHEY, CDR2 SMNVEV (reference sequence). Between the trimmed V and J ends, which lost 8 bases and 3 bases, there was a span of 14 bases.

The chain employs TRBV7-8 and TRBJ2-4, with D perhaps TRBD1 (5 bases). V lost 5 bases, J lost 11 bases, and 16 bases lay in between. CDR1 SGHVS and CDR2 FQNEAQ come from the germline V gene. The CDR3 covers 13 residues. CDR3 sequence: CASSRGLRAVQYF. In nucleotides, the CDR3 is TGTGCCAGCAGCAGGGGCCTTAGAGCAGTTCAGTACTTC.

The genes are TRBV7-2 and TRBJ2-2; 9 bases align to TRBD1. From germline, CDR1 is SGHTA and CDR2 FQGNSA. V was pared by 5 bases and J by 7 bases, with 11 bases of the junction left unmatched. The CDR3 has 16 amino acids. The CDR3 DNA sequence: TGTGCCAGCAGCACACCAGGACAGGGGATAGGCGGGGAGCTGTTTTTT. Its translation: CASSTPGQGIGGELFF.

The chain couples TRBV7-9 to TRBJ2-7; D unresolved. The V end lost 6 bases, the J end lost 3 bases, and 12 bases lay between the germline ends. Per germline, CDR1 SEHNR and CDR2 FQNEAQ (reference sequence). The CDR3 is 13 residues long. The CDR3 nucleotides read TGTGCCAGCAGTCCCTCCAATAGCTACGAGCAGTACTTC. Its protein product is CASSPSNSYEQYF.

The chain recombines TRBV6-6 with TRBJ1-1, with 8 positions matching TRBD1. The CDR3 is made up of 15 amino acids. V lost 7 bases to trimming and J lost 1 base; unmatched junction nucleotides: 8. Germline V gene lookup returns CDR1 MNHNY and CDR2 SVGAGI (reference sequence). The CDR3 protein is CASISTGETNTEAFF. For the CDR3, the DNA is TGTGCCAGCATTTCGACAGGGGAAACGAACACTGAAGCTTTCTTT.

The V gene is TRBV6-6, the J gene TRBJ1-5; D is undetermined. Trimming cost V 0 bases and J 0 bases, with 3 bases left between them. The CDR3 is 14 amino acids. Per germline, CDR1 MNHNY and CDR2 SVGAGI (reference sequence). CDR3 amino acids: CASSYSNSNQPQHF. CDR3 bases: TGTGCCAGCAGTTACTCGAATAGCAATCAGCCCCAGCATTTT.

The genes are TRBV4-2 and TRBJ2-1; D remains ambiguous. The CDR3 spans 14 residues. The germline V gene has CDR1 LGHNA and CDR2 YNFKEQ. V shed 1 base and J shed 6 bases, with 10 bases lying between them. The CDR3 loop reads CASSQGQVGNEQFF. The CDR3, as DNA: TGTGCCAGCAGCCAAGGGCAGGTGGGCAATGAGCAGTTCTTC.

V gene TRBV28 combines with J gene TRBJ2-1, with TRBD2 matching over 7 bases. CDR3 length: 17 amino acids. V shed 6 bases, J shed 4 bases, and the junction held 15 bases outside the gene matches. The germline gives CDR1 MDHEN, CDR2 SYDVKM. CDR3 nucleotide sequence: TGTGCCAGCAGCCACCGCCAGACTAGCCTCAATTACAATGAGCAGTTCTTC. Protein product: CASSHRQTSLNYNEQFF.

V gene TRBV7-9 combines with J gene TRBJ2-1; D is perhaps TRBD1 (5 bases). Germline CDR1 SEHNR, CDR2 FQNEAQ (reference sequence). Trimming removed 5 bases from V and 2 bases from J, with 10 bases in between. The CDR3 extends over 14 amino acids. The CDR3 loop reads CASSPLGAYNEQFF. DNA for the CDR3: TGTGCCAGCAGCCCCCTAGGGGCCTACAATGAGCAGTTCTTC. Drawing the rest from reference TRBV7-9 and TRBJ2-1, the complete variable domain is DTGVSQNPRHKITKRGQNVTFRCDPISEHNRLYWYRQTLGQGPEFLTYFQNEAQLEKSRLLSDRFSAERPKGSFSTLEIQRTEQGDSAMYLCASSPLGAYNEQFFGPGTRLTVL.